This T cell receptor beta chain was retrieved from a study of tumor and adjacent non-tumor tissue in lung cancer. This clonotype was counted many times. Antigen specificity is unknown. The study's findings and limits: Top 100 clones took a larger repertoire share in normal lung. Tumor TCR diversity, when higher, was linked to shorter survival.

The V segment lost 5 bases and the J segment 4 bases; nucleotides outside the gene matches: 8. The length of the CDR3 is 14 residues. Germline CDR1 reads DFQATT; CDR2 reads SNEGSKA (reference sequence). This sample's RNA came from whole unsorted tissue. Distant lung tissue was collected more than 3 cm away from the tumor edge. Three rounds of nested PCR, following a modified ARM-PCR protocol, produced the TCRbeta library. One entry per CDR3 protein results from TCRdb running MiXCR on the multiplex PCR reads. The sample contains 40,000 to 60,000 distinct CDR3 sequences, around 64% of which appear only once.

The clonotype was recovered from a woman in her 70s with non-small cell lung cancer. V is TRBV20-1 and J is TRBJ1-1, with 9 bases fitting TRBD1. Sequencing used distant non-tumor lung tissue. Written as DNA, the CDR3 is TGCAGTGCTGGGGACAGGGTATACGGCACTGAAGCTTTCTTT. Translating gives CSAGDRVYGTEAFF.